The 23 T cell receptor beta chains below were found in one sample sequenced in a study of T cells in Graves' hyperthyroidism and ophthalmopathy. Researchers amplified the TCR beta CDR3 regions from RNA transcripts. HTBI primers were used for first-round RT-PCR of the TCR CDR3. MiXCR, applied by TCRdb to the multiplex PCR reads, yields one record per CDR3 protein. This table holds 600,000 to 900,000 distinct CDR3 sequences, around 15% found once. Material for sequencing was blood. Receptors originate from a man aged 18 to 30 with Graves' hyperthyroidism.

The V call is TRBV28, the J call TRBJ2-7; the D gene could be TRBD1 or TRBD2 (5 bases each). This CDR3 is built from 14 residues. Trimming removed 6 bases from V and 3 bases from J, with 15 bases in between. Germline V gene data show CDR1 as MDHEN and CDR2 as SYDVKM. The CDR3 region is CASRLTGTGYEQYF. The DNA for the CDR3 is TGTGCCAGCAGATTAACCGGGACGGGCTACGAGCAGTACTTC.

Ten or more counts support this clonotype. The rearrangement uses TRBV28 and TRBJ2-1, with D perhaps assigned TRBD1 or TRBD2 (5 bases each). Trimming took off 5 bases at V and 3 bases at J, with 17 bases between the two ends. In germline, CDR1 is MDHEN, CDR2 SYDVKM. The CDR3 covers 16 residues. The chain's CDR3 is CASSGRTRGVYNEQFF. CDR3 DNA: TGTGCCAGCAGTGGAAGGACGAGGGGCGTCTACAATGAGCAGTTCTTC.

The table lists this clonotype with many counts. The chain's CDR3 is CASSFGLAGGYEQYF. CDR3 DNA sequence: TGTGCCAGCAGCTTCGGACTAGCGGGAGGGTACGAGCAGTACTTC. The chain recombines TRBV7-9 with TRBJ2-7; 15 nucleotides line up with TRBD2. CDR1 and CDR2 from the germline V gene are SEHNR and FQNEAQ (reference sequence). The CDR3 runs 15 residues. J gave up 4 bases and V 3 bases, and 1 base lay outside the gene matches.

The rearrangement uses TRBV27 and TRBJ1-5; D gene uncertain. This CDR3 region has 15 residues. The V and J ends lost 3 bases and 3 bases respectively, with 12 bases between them. The germline V gene encodes CDR1 MNHEY and CDR2 SMNVEV (reference sequence). The CDR3 loop reads CASSFSPPDNQPQHF. The CDR3 region has the DNA TGTGCCAGCAGTTTCTCCCCGCCCGACAATCAGCCCCAGCATTTT.

The sample holds many counts of this clonotype. The CDR3 DNA sequence: TGCAGTGCCCTGAACGTCGGACTAGCGTTCGAGCAGTACTTC. Its protein product is CSALNVGLAFEQYF. The gene calls are TRBV20-1 and TRBJ2-7, with 9 bases identical to TRBD2. From germline, CDR1 is DFQATT and CDR2 SNEGSKA (reference sequence). The CDR3 spans 14 residues. J lost 6 bases, V lost 6 bases, and 12 bases had no gene match.

This chain links TRBV15 with TRBJ2-7, with 7 bases aligning to TRBD2. Germline-derived CDR1 and CDR2 are LNHNV and YYDKDF (reference sequence). The CDR3 runs 16 residues. V shed 5 bases, J shed 0 bases, and the junction held 10 bases outside the gene matches. As DNA, the CDR3 is TGTGCCACCAGCTCTGGTCGGGGGGTAACCTCCTACGAGCAGTACTTC. Translated, it gives CATSSGRGVTSYEQYF.

This chain uses TRBV27 with TRBJ2-1; D perhaps matches TRBD2 (5 bases). Deletions cut 6 bases from V and 7 bases from J, with 19 bases between. The germline CDR1 and CDR2 sequences are MNHEY and SMNVEV (reference sequence). CDR3 length: 15 amino acids. The CDR3 DNA sequence: TGTGCCAGCAGCGGGAAGGGCTACCCTATGAATGAGCAGTTCTTC. It specifies CASSGKGYPMNEQFF.

This chain uses TRBV28 with TRBJ1-5; the match to TRBD1 covers 8 bases. This CDR3 is 14 amino acids long. J was trimmed by 7 bases and V by 6 bases; bases with no gene match: 8. CDR1 is MDHEN, CDR2 SYDVKM, per germline. The CDR3: CASSPRTGTQPQHF. In nucleotides, the CDR3 is TGTGCCAGCAGCCCTAGGACAGGGACGCAGCCCCAGCATTTT. Drawing the rest from reference TRBV28 and TRBJ1-5, the complete variable domain is DVKVTQSSRYLVKRTGEKVFLECVQDMDHENMFWYRQDPGLGLRLIYFSYDVKMKEKGDIPEGYSVSREKKERFSLILESASTNQTSMYLCASSPRTGTQPQHFGDGTRLSIL.

This clonotype was counted many times. The chain employs TRBV20-1 and TRBJ1-1; D remains ambiguous. This CDR3 is built from 13 residues. The V and J ends lost 1 base and 3 bases respectively, with 9 bases between them. Germline loops: CDR1 DFQATT, CDR2 SNEGSKA (reference sequence). The CDR3 sequence is CSARAHGDTEAFF. The CDR3 bases are TGCAGTGCTAGAGCTCACGGGGACACTGAAGCTTTCTTT.

This clonotype was observed at least ten times. This sequence joins TRBV7-2 and TRBJ2-7; D is possibly TRBD2 (5 bases). The CDR3 spans 13 residues. V dropped 1 base and J dropped 3 bases, with 7 bases sitting between them. Germline lookup yields CDR1 SGHTA and CDR2 FQGNSA. The CDR3: CASSLGGYYEQYF. CDR3 DNA: TGTGCCAGCAGCTTAGGAGGGTACTACGAGCAGTACTTC.

This clonotype was seen a handful of times. The chain employs TRBV7-6 and TRBJ1-3; 7 bases align to TRBD1. V was clipped by 5 bases and J by 2 bases; unmatched bases: 9. The CDR3 extends over 16 amino acids. From germline, CDR1 is SGHVS and CDR2 FNYEAQ. CDR3 in amino acids: CASSLTPDRAGNTIYF. In nucleotides, the CDR3 is TGTGCCAGCAGCCTGACTCCCGACAGGGCTGGAAACACCATATATTTT.

This clonotype occurred many times. This chain links TRBV7-3 with TRBJ2-3, with D perhaps given as TRBD1 or TRBD2 (5 bases each). This CDR3 is 13 amino acids long. Germline CDR1 is SGHTA and CDR2 is FQGTGA. The V gene lost 6 bases and the J gene lost 2 bases, with 9 bases spanning the gap. The CDR3 nucleotides are TGTGCCAGCAGTCCGGGACCCACAGATACGCAGTATTTT. Amino acids: CASSPGPTDTQYF.

This clonotype was picked up one time. At one of its ends the junction is not consistent with the germline gene, which may arise from a read error. This chain connects TRBV12-3 or TRBV12-4 to TRBJ2-4; no firm D call. The CDR3 contains 13 residues. The CDR3 DNA is TGTGCCAGCAGTTTTTTAAGGCAAAACATTCAGCACTTC. Its translation is CASSFLRQNIQHF.

With respect to this clonotype: Germline and junction disagree at one end, which may indicate a read error. This chain uses TRBV27 with TRBJ1-5; the D is unclear. The CDR3 has 9 residues. Germline CDR1 MNHEY, CDR2 SMNVEV (reference sequence). The CDR3 is CASGQPRHF. The CDR3 nucleotides read TGTGCCAGCGGCCAGCCCCGGCATTTT.

Notes on this clonotype: Possible read error: a much larger clone is one base away. This chain connects TRBV28 to TRBJ2-3; D remains unclear. Germline V gene data show CDR1 as MDHEN and CDR2 as SYDVKM. V lost 6 bases, J lost 8 bases, and 9 bases lay in between. This CDR3 spans 11 amino acids. The CDR3, as DNA: TGTGCCAGCAGAGACCATGTTACGCAGTATTTT. This codes for CASRDHVTQYF. The full variable domain, its missing parts supplied by reference TRBV28 and TRBJ2-3, is DVKVTQSSRYLVKRTGEKVFLECVQDMDHENMFWYRQDPGLGLRLIYFSYDVKMKEKGDIPEGYSVSREKKERFSLILESASTNQTSMYLCASRDHVTQYFGPGTRLTVL.

This clonotype was seen more than once but under ten times. The chain joins TRBV5-6 to TRBJ2-5, with TRBD2 identical over 9 bases. Trimming removed 4 bases from V and 7 bases from J; junction bases left unmatched: 17. This CDR3 has 17 amino acids. Germline CDR1 and CDR2: SGHDT and YYEEEE. The CDR3 here is CASSPRPGAGGLRTQYF. The CDR3 region has the DNA TGTGCCAGCAGCCCCCGCCCTGGAGCGGGAGGTCTGAGGACCCAGTACTTC.

The chain links TRBV6-1 to TRBJ1-2, with a tentative D call TRBD1 (5 bases). Germline values: CDR1 MNHNS, CDR2 SASEGT. The CDR3 loop spans 16 amino acids. Trimming removed 2 bases at V and 2 bases at J, with 15 bases between. In nucleotides, the CDR3 is TGTGCCAGCAGTGAATTTGAGGGGACTGTGAACTATGGCTACACCTTC. Residues: CASSEFEGTVNYGYTF.

The rearrangement joins TRBV13 to TRBJ2-1; D is ambiguous. This CDR3 region has 15 residues. Germline CDR1 reads PRHDT; CDR2 reads FYEKMQ (reference sequence). Trimming cost V 5 bases and J 4 bases, with 15 bases left between them. CDR3 coding DNA: TGTGCCAGCAGCGACAAGTCCTACCTGTACAATGAGCAGTTCTTC. Translation gives CASSDKSYLYNEQFF.

This rearrangement joins TRBV24-1 to TRBJ2-1; D perhaps matches TRBD1 (5 bases). Germline CDR1 is KGHDR and CDR2 is SFDVKD. The CDR3 is 13 amino acids. With 9 bases removed from V and 8 bases from J, the gap between germline ends came to 16 bases. CDR3 coding DNA: TGTGCCACCGGGGCCGTGGGGTACGATGAGCAGTTCTTC. Amino acid sequence: CATGAVGYDEQFF.

This clonotype has only a few counts. This chain links TRBV4-1 with TRBJ2-1; either TRBD1 or TRBD2 may fit D (5 bases each). CDR1 is MGHRA and CDR2 is YSYEKL in the germline V gene. V lost 4 bases to trimming and J lost 2 bases, with 15 bases between them. The CDR3 is 16 amino acids. CDR3 sequence: CASSRRHGATYNEQFF. The CDR3 coding sequence is TGCGCCAGCAGCCGGCGGCACGGGGCTACCTACAATGAGCAGTTCTTC.

The genes are TRBV19 and TRBJ1-1; perhaps TRBD1 as D (5 bases). Trimming cost V 6 bases and J 0 bases, with 8 bases left between them. Germline CDR1 reads LNHDA; CDR2 reads SQIVND (reference sequence). This CDR3 has 13 residues. CDR3 loop: CASRNRLNTEAFF. The CDR3 bases are TGTGCCAGTAGAAACAGGTTGAACACTGAAGCTTTCTTT.

This clonotype turned up a few times. The chain has TRBV15 and TRBJ1-2, with TRBD1 matching over 7 bases. Germline CDR1 and CDR2: LNHNV and YYDKDF (reference sequence). V gave up 4 bases and J gave up 3 bases; unmatched junction bases: 8. The CDR3 is 15 amino acids. The chain's CDR3 is CATSIGRGGDYGYTF. In DNA, the CDR3 is TGTGCCACCAGCATTGGGAGAGGGGGCGACTATGGCTACACCTTC.

This chain uses TRBV6-1 with TRBJ2-2; the match to TRBD2 covers 7 bases. V shed 10 bases and J 5 bases; nucleotides not matched to a gene: 10. This CDR3 contains 14 residues. The germline V gene has CDR1 MNHNS and CDR2 SASEGT. The CDR3 is CATRREVGTGELFF. CDR3 DNA sequence: TGTGCCACCCGTCGGGAGGTTGGGACCGGGGAGCTGTTTTTT.